The clone carrying this TCR beta chain is labeled as medium-sized. Antigen unknown. This sample was taken from a study of T-cell reconstitution after alpha-beta-depleted transplantation in children. TCRbeta library construction was performed incorporating unique molecular identifiers. TCRdb reprocessed the PCR reads via MiXCR and lists one record per CDR3 protein. The sample records approximately 6,200 distinct CDR3 sequences, 14% to 15% being singletons. Looked up from germline, CDR1 is SGHRS and CDR2 is YFSETQ. V was clipped by 5 bases and J by 2 bases, with 14 bases between them. This CDR3 has 14 amino acids. General observations from the study: Surviving recipient T cells and intrathymic progenitors accounted for some patients' high TCRbeta diversity at day 60. In patients about two months after transplant, alpha-beta T cells reportedly arose from several hundred expanded graft clones. One year post-transplant, T-cell counts and diversity were largely derived from T cells produced anew.

Sequencing used PBMCs, obtained before TCRalphabeta/CD19-depleted stem cell transplant. The chain links TRBV5-1 to TRBJ2-7; D call uncertain. The source is a boy aged 5-17 years with acute lymphoblastic leukemia, due to receive a stem cell transplant. The CDR3 sequence is CASRYYIGAYEQYF. CDR3 sequence (DNA): TGCGCCAGCAGATACTACATCGGTGCCTACGAGCAGTACTTC.